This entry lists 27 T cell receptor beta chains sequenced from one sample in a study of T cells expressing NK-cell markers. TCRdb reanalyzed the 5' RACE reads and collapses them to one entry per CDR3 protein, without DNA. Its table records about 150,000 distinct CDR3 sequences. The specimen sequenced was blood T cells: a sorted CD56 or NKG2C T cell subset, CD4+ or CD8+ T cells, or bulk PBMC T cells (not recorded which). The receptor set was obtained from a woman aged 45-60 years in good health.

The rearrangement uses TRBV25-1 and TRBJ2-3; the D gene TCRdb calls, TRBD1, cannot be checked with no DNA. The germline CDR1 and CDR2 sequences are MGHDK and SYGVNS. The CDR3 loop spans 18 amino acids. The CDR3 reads CASSGTPRTGVIADTQYF.

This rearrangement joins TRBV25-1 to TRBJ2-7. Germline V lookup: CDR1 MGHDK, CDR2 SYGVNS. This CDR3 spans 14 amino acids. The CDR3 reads CATSEVGSSYEQYF.

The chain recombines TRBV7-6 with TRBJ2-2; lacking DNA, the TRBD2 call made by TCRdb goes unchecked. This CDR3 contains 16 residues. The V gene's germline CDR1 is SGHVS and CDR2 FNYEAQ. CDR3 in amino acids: CASSPLASGNTGELFF.

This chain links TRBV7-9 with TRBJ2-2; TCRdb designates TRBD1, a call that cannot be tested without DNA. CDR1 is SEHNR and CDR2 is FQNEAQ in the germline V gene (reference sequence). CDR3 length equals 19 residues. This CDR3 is CASSSTIMRDRVNTGELFF.

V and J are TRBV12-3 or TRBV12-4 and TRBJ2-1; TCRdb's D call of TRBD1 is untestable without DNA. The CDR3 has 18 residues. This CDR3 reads CASRPPPDANRDYNEQFF.

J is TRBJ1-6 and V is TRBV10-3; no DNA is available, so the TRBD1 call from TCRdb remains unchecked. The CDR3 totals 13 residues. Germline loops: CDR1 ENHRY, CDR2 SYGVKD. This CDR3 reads CAIRDRGNSPLHF.

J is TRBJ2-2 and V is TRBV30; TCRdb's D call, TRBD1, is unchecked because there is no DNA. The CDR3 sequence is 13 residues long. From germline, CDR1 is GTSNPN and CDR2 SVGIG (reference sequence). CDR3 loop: CARRTGRTGELFF.

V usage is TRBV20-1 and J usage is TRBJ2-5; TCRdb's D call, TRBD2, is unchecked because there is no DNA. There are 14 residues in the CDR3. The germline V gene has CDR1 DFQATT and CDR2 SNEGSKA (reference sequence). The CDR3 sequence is CSASPAGGPETQYF.

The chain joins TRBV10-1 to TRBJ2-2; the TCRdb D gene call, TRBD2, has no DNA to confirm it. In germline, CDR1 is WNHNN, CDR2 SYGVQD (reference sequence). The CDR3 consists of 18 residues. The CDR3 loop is CASSERLAGTANTGELFF.

The CDR3 is CASSPGTSGPTEQYF. The chain couples TRBV9 to TRBJ2-7; the TCRdb D gene call, TRBD2, has no DNA to confirm it. CDR3 length: 15 amino acids. The germline V gene has CDR1 SGDLS and CDR2 YYNGEE.

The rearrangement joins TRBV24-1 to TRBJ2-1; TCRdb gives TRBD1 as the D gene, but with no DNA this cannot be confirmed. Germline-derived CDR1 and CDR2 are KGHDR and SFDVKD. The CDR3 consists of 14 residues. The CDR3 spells CATSLKGAYNEQFF.

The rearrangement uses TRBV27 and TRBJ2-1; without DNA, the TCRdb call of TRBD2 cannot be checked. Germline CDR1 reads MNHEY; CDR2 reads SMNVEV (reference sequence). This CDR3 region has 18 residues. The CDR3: CASSLSIGGLAEYNEQFF.

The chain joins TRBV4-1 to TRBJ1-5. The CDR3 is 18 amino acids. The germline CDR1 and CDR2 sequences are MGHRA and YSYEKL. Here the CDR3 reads CASSQDPGDGVSNQPQHF.

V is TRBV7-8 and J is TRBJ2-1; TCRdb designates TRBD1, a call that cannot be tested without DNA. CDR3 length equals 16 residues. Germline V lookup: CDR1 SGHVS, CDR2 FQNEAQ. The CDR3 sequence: CASSLAPGGTYNEQFF.

The CDR3 sequence is CSVRSYHRTGTYNEQFF. The J gene is TRBJ2-1, the V gene TRBV29-1; the D call from TCRdb, TRBD1, cannot be confirmed without DNA. Germline V gene sequence: CDR1 SQVTM, CDR2 ANQGSEA. The CDR3 is 17 residues long.

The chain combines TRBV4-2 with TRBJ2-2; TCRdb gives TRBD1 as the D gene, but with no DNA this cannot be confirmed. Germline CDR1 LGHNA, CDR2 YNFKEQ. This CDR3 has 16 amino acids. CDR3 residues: CASSPRQGRETGELFF.

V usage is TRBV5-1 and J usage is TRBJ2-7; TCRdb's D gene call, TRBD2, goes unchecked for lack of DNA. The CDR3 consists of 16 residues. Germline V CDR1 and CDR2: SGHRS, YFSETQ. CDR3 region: CASSLRGAGEPYEQYF. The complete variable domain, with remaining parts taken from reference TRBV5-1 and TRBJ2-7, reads KAGVTQTPRYLIKTRGQQVTLSCSPISGHRSVSWYQQTPGQGLQFLFEYFSETQRNKGNFPGRFSGRQFSNSRSEMNVSTLELGDSALYLCASSLRGAGEPYEQYFGPGTRLTVT.

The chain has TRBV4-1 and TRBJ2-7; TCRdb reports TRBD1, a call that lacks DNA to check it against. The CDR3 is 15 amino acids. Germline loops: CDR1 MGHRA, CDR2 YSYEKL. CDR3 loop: CASSHQGNDLYEQYF.

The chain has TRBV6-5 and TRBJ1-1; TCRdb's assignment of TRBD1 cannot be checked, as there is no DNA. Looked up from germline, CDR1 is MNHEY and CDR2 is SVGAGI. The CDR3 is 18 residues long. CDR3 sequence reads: CASSRSYRGPGRDTEAFF.

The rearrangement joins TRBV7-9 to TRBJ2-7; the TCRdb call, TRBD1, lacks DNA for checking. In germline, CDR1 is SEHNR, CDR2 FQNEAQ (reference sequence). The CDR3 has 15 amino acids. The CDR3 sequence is CASTNPGQHNYEQYF.

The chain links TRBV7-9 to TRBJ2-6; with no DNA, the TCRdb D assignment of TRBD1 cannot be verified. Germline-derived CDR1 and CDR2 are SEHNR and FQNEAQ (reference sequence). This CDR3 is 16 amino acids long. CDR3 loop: CASSDRTGSGANVLTF. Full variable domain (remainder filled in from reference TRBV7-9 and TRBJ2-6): DTGVSQNPRHKITKRGQNVTFRCDPISEHNRLYWYRQTLGQGPEFLTYFQNEAQLEKSRLLSDRFSAERPKGSFSTLEIQRTEQGDSAMYLCASSDRTGSGANVLTFGAGSRLTVL.

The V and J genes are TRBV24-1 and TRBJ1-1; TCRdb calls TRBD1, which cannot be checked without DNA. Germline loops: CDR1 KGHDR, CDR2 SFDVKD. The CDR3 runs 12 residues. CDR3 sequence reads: CATSDSTGGAFF.

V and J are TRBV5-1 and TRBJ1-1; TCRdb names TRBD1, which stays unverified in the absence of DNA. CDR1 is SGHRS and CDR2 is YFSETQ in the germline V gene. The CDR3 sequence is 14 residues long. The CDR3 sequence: CASRIGAENTEAFF.

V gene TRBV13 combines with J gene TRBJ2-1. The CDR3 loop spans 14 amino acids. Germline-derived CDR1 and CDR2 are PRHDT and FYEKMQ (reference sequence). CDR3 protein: CASSLGQTYNEQFF. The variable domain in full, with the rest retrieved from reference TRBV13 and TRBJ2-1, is AAGVIQSPRHLIKEKRETATLKCYPIPRHDTVYWYQQGPGQDPQFLISFYEKMQSDKGSIPDRFSAQQFSDYHSELNMSSLELGDSALYFCASSLGQTYNEQFFGPGTRLTVL.

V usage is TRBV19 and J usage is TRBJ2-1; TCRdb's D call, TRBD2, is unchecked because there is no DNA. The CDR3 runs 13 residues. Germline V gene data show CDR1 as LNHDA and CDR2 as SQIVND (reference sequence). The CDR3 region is CASSILAGNEQFF.

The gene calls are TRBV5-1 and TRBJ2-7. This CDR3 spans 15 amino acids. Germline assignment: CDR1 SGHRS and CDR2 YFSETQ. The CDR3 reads CASSSGPGAAYEQYF. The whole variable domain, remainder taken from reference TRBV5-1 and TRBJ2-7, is KAGVTQTPRYLIKTRGQQVTLSCSPISGHRSVSWYQQTPGQGLQFLFEYFSETQRNKGNFPGRFSGRQFSNSRSEMNVSTLELGDSALYLCASSSGPGAAYEQYFGPGTRLTVT.

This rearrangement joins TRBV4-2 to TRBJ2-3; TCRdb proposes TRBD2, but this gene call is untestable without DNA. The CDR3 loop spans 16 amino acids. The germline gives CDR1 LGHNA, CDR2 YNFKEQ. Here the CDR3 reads CASSQETSGRVDTQYF.